These 31 T cell receptor beta chains share one sample of origin, sequenced in a study of blood T cell repertoires in COVID-19. The protocol was immunoSEQ multiplex PCR, while the TCRdb copy is restricted to in-frame clones and leaves out a portion. Among about 240,000 clones listed, more than 85% were seen once. Source material: PBMCs or T cells enriched from blood (not recorded which). The origin of the receptors is a woman in her 30s who had recovered from COVID-19.

J is TRBJ1-2 and V is TRBV16; no definite D call. The CDR3 is 14 residues long. Deletions cut 2 bases from V and 2 bases from J, with 9 bases between. Germline CDR1 and CDR2: KGHSY and FQNENV. The CDR3 here is CASSQGRGNYGYTF. The CDR3 bases are TGTGCCAGCAGCCAAGGGAGAGGGAACTATGGCTACACCTTC.

The chain joins TRBV4-3 to TRBJ1-3; 11 bases are a match to TRBD1. This CDR3 spans 20 amino acids. In germline, CDR1 is LGHNA, CDR2 YSLEER. V lost 1 base, J lost 0 bases, and 11 bases stayed unmatched. The CDR3 DNA reads TGCGCCAGCAGCCAAGGATGGACAGGGGGCACCTTTAGCTCTGGAAACACCATATATTTT. Protein: CASSQGWTGGTFSSGNTIYF.

V and J are TRBV3-1 (or the pseudogene TRBV3-2) and TRBJ1-2; D possibly corresponds to TRBD1 (6 bases). This CDR3 has 15 amino acids. Per the germline V gene, CDR1 is LGHDT and CDR2 is YNNKEL (reference sequence). V lost 0 bases and J 5 bases, leaving 13 bases between the germline ends. The CDR3 sequence: CASSQDQWGLYGYTF. CDR3 nucleotide sequence: TGTGCCAGCAGCCAAGATCAGTGGGGGCTATATGGCTACACCTTC.

This clone was observed a single time. This rearrangement joins TRBV11-2 to TRBJ2-3; D possibly corresponds to TRBD2 (6 bases). Trimming removed 3 bases from V and 2 bases from J, with 15 bases in between. This CDR3 region has 16 residues. Germline V gene data show CDR1 as SGHAT and CDR2 as FQNNGV. CDR3 sequence reads: CASSLLGSGPTDTQYF. The CDR3 region has the DNA TGTGCCAGCAGCTTGCTAGGTAGCGGACCCACAGATACGCAGTATTTT.

This clone came up once. The chain links TRBV5-4 to TRBJ2-7; 14 bases are shared with TRBD2. Looked up from germline, CDR1 is SGHNT and CDR2 is YYREEE (reference sequence). This CDR3 contains 17 residues. The J segment lost 6 bases and the V segment lost 5 bases, leaving 13 bases of the junction unmatched. The CDR3 spells CASSPGLAGGLRSEQYF. DNA for the CDR3: TGTGCCAGCAGTCCCGGACTAGCGGGAGGATTAAGGTCCGAGCAGTACTTC.

The rearrangement links TRBV7-9 to TRBJ2-3, with 10 bases matching TRBD2. The germline V gene encodes CDR1 SEHNR and CDR2 FQNEAQ (reference sequence). The V gene end was trimmed by 5 bases and the J gene end by 4 bases; junction bases not matched to a gene: 9. The CDR3 has 16 residues. The DNA of the CDR3 is TGTGCCAGCAGCCACACTAGCGGGATGGGTGCAGATACGCAGTATTTT. It encodes CASSHTSGMGADTQYF. Filled out from reference TRBV7-9 and TRBJ2-3, the complete variable domain reads DTGVSQNPRHKITKRGQNVTFRCDPISEHNRLYWYRQTLGQGPEFLTYFQNEAQLEKSRLLSDRFSAERPKGSFSTLEIQRTEQGDSAMYLCASSHTSGMGADTQYFGPGTRLTVL.

The chain couples TRBV7-2 to TRBJ1-5, with no clear D. This CDR3 is built from 15 residues. Per the germline V gene, CDR1 is SGHTA and CDR2 is FQGNSA. V was clipped by 1 base and J by 3 bases, with 10 bases between them. CDR3 nucleotides: TGTGCCAGCAGCTTAGACAGTCCTCACAATCAGCCCCAGCATTTT. Translation gives CASSLDSPHNQPQHF. The full variable domain, completed using reference TRBV7-2 and TRBJ1-5, is GAGVSQSPSNKVTEKGKDVELRCDPISGHTALYWYRQSLGQGLEFLIYFQGNSAPDKSGLPSDRFSAERTGGSVSTLTIQRTQQEDSAVYLCASSLDSPHNQPQHFGDGTRLSIL.

This clone has a single count. The J gene is TRBJ2-3, the V gene TRBV27; 9 nucleotides align to TRBD1. The CDR3 totals 20 residues. Germline V lookup: CDR1 MNHEY, CDR2 SMNVEV (reference sequence). The V segment lost 2 bases and the J segment 4 bases; nucleotides outside the gene matches: 19. CDR3 amino acids: CASSLNAPRPGTGWADTQYF. The DNA for the CDR3 is TGTGCCAGCAGTTTAAACGCTCCTCGACCCGGGACAGGGTGGGCAGATACGCAGTATTTT.

This sequence joins TRBV30 and TRBJ1-2, with no clear D. CDR3 length: 14 amino acids. V was shortened by 0 bases and J by 2 bases, with 10 bases between the two germline ends. CDR1 is GTSNPN, CDR2 SVGIG, per germline (reference sequence). The CDR3 protein is CAWSVLGRNYGYTF. The DNA for the CDR3 is TGTGCCTGGAGTGTACTCGGGAGAAACTATGGCTACACCTTC.

This chain uses TRBV9 with TRBJ1-2, with a possible D match to TRBD1 (6 bases). The CDR3 covers 13 residues. Per the germline V gene, CDR1 is SGDLS and CDR2 is YYNGEE. V was clipped by 3 bases and J by 8 bases, with 14 bases between them. CDR3 protein: CASSGGGERGYTF. The CDR3 nucleotides are TGTGCCAGCAGCGGAGGGGGGGAGCGGGGCTACACCTTC.

Only a few counts were recorded for this clone. The chain is built from TRBV5-4 and TRBJ1-6, with D perhaps TRBD1 (6 bases). CDR1 is SGHNT, CDR2 YYREEE, per germline (reference sequence). This CDR3 is 15 amino acids long. Deletions cut 4 bases from V and 7 bases from J, with 15 bases between. The CDR3 DNA sequence: TGTGCCAGCAGCCGTAGGTCAGGGGAGAATTCACCCCTCCACTTT. Protein: CASSRRSGENSPLHF.

This chain joins TRBV5-5 and TRBJ2-7; 9 bases map to TRBD2. The J segment lost 4 bases and the V segment lost 1 base, leaving 6 bases of the junction unmatched. This CDR3 has 15 residues. Germline CDR1 is SGHKS and CDR2 is YYEKEE (reference sequence). This CDR3 reads CASSLSLAGKYEQYF. The CDR3 nucleotides read TGTGCCAGCAGCTTGTCCCTAGCGGGAAAATACGAGCAGTACTTC. The whole variable domain, remainder taken from reference TRBV5-5 and TRBJ2-7, is DAGVTQSPTHLIKTRGQQVTLRCSPISGHKSVSWYQQVLGQGPQFIFQYYEKEERGRGNFPDRFSARQFPNYSSELNVNALLLGDSALYLCASSLSLAGKYEQYFGPGTRLTVT.

The chain employs TRBV29-1 and TRBJ1-2; the match to TRBD1 covers 7 bases. The germline CDR1 and CDR2 sequences are SQVTM and ANQGSEA. The CDR3 covers 13 residues. This CDR3 reads CSADKGASNGYTF. The CDR3 coding sequence is TGCAGTGCTGATAAGGGGGCGTCTAATGGCTACACCTTC.

The gene calls are TRBV6-6 and TRBJ1-6; D unclear. Germline loops: CDR1 MNHNY, CDR2 SVGAGI (reference sequence). Deletions cut 8 bases from V and 10 bases from J, with 12 bases between. The CDR3 is made up of 12 amino acids. CDR3 sequence (DNA): TGTGCCAGCTCTCAATTGGGCTCACCCCTCCACTTT. It translates to CASSQLGSPLHF.

V usage is TRBV19 and J usage is TRBJ2-3; 9 bases are a match to TRBD2. Germline CDR1 and CDR2: LNHDA and SQIVND (reference sequence). Trimming at V came to 4 bases and at J to 2 bases, leaving 1 base not matched to a gene. This CDR3 contains 14 residues. The CDR3, as DNA: TGTGCCAGTAGTACTAGCGGGACCACAGATACGCAGTATTTT. Translating gives CASSTSGTTDTQYF. Based on the CDR3 plus reference TRBV19 and TRBJ2-3, the full variable domain is DGGITQSPKYLFRKEGQNVTLSCEQNLNHDAMYWYRQDPGQGLRLIYYSQIVNDFQKGDIAEGYSVSREKKESFPLTVTSAQKNPTAFYLCASSTSGTTDTQYFGPGTRLTVL.

The CDR3: CASSPSGTANGYTF. The CDR3 DNA sequence: TGTGCCAGCAGTCCATCGGGGACAGCGAATGGCTACACCTTC. The gene calls are TRBV6-4 and TRBJ1-2; 7 bases fit TRBD1. The CDR3 totals 14 residues. Germline values: CDR1 MRHNA, CDR2 SNTAGT. Germline trimming cut 5 bases from V and 6 bases from J; bases unmatched to any gene: 9.

The chain is built from TRBV19 and TRBJ1-2; D may be TRBD1 (5 bases). The V gene lost 10 bases and the J gene lost 5 bases, with 29 bases spanning the gap. The CDR3 sequence is 17 residues long. Germline V gene data show CDR1 as LNHDA and CDR2 as SQIVND (reference sequence). CDR3 DNA: TGTGCCACCTCGCGATGGGGCCGAGGAAGTCAGACTTATGGCTACACCTTC. It yields the protein CATSRWGRGSQTYGYTF.

The DNA of the CDR3 is TGTGCCAGCAGCCTCGCCGGGGGGCGCGGCTATGGCTACACCTTC. It encodes CASSLAGGRGYGYTF. V and J are TRBV27 and TRBJ1-2, with a possible D match to TRBD1 (6 bases). V gave up 6 bases and J gave up 4 bases, with 18 bases separating them. Germline V gene data show CDR1 as MNHEY and CDR2 as SMNVEV (reference sequence). The CDR3 length is 15 residues.

The V gene is TRBV9, the J gene TRBJ2-1, with TRBD1 matching 8 bases. V was clipped by 2 bases and J by 3 bases; unmatched bases: 4. Germline V gives CDR1 SGDLS, CDR2 YYNGEE. This CDR3 contains 15 residues. The CDR3 DNA is TGTGCCAGCAGCGTCGGACAGGGTAACTACAATGAGCAGTTCTTC. Its protein is CASSVGQGNYNEQFF.

The CDR3 loop reads CASSLYPEELYNEQFF. In nucleotides, the CDR3 is TGTGCCAGCAGTTTATACCCCGAAGAGTTATACAATGAGCAGTTCTTC. The rearrangement links TRBV27 to TRBJ2-1; no clear D gene. Deletions cut 1 base from V and 4 bases from J, with 14 bases between. CDR3 length: 16 residues. Germline values: CDR1 MNHEY, CDR2 SMNVEV (reference sequence).

The CDR3 protein is CSGLAGGETQYF. CDR3 DNA: TGCAGCGGACTAGCGGGAGGGGAGACCCAGTACTTC. The chain links TRBV29-1 to TRBJ2-5; 14 bases are a match to TRBD2. With V trimmed by 7 bases and J by 5 bases, 0 bases remained unmatched. The CDR3 has 12 amino acids. Looked up from germline, CDR1 is SQVTM and CDR2 is ANQGSEA.

With regard to this clone: This same CDR3 is encoded by further DNA sequences in the sample. The chain uses TRBV19 and TRBJ1-1; a weak D match, TRBD1 (5 bases). Trimming stripped 3 bases from V and 5 bases from J, with 10 bases between. CDR3 length: 13 residues. The germline V gene has CDR1 LNHDA and CDR2 SQIVND (reference sequence). CDR3 protein: CASSITGGTEAFF. CDR3 sequence (DNA): TGTGCCAGTAGTATCACAGGAGGGACTGAAGCTTTCTTT.

This clone turned up a few times. The chain joins TRBV29-1 to TRBJ2-7; 7 positions agree with TRBD1. The CDR3 is 15 amino acids. J gave up 0 bases and V 0 bases, and 5 bases lay outside the gene matches. Germline V gives CDR1 SQVTM, CDR2 ANQGSEA. CDR3 residues: CSVEDYWDSSYEQYF. The CDR3 DNA sequence: TGCAGCGTTGAAGATTACTGGGACAGCTCCTACGAGCAGTACTTC.

The chain has TRBV6-2 or TRBV6-3 and TRBJ2-5; TRBD2 is a possible D gene (6 bases). This CDR3 spans 15 amino acids. Germline V gene sequence: CDR1 MNHEY, CDR2 SVGEGT. V was trimmed by 1 base and J by 2 bases, leaving 11 bases between them. This CDR3 is CASSYLSGQQETQYF. The CDR3 nucleotides read TGTGCCAGCAGTTACTTGAGCGGGCAACAAGAGACCCAGTACTTC.

The rearrangement joins TRBV5-8 to TRBJ2-4; 9 bases map to TRBD2. The V gene end was trimmed by 0 bases and the J gene end by 5 bases; junction bases not matched to a gene: 3. Germline lookup yields CDR1 SGHTS and CDR2 YDEGEE. The CDR3 is made up of 15 amino acids. The CDR3 DNA sequence: TGTGCCAGCAGCTTGGCAGCTAGCGGGGAAAACATTCAGTACTTC. Translating it yields CASSLAASGENIQYF. Drawing the rest from reference TRBV5-8 and TRBJ2-4, the complete variable domain is EAGVTQSPTHLIKTRGQQATLRCSPISGHTSVYWYQQALGLGLQFLLWYDEGEERNRGNFPPRFSGRQFPNYSSELNVNALELEDSALYLCASSLAASGENIQYFGAGTRLSVL.

The V call is TRBV19, the J call TRBJ1-2, with a weak D call TRBD1 (5 bases). Germline V gene lookup returns CDR1 LNHDA and CDR2 SQIVND (reference sequence). The CDR3 loop spans 14 amino acids. Trimming left V 3 bases short and J 6 bases short, with 14 bases between. CDR3 sequence reads: CASSIPDGGNGYTF. Here the CDR3 DNA reads TGTGCCAGTAGTATCCCAGACGGGGGAAATGGCTACACCTTC.

This clone showed up just a few times. CDR3 in amino acids: CASSLLAGGSGELFF. In nucleotides, the CDR3 is TGTGCCAGCAGTTTGCTAGCGGGAGGGTCCGGGGAGCTGTTTTTT. The V gene is TRBV6-2 or TRBV6-3, the J gene TRBJ2-2, with 12 positions matching TRBD2. The CDR3 contains 15 residues. Losses at the gene ends were 4 bases for V and 6 bases for J; bases not matched to a gene: 3. Germline CDR1 reads MNHEY; CDR2 reads SVGEGT.

The CDR3 bases are TGCGCCAGCAGCCTGCGGGGCCGGGACACAGATACGCAGTATTTT. It encodes CASSLRGRDTDTQYF. The chain carries TRBV4-3 and TRBJ2-3, with D possibly matching TRBD2 (6 bases). This CDR3 spans 15 amino acids. The V end lost 4 bases, the J end lost 2 bases, and 13 bases lay between the germline ends. Per germline, CDR1 LGHNA and CDR2 YSLEER.

The chain links TRBV18 to TRBJ1-1; no clear D. This CDR3 contains 14 residues. Germline values: CDR1 KGHSH, CDR2 LQKENI. V gave up 1 base and J gave up 1 base, with 7 bases separating them. The CDR3 reads CASSPRRENTEAFF. CDR3 DNA: TGTGCCAGCTCACCACGGCGGGAGAACACTGAAGCTTTCTTT.

The chain has TRBV5-6 and TRBJ1-5; possible D gene TRBD1, 5 bases. This CDR3 region has 16 residues. The germline CDR1 and CDR2 sequences are SGHDT and YYEEEE. V lost 4 bases to trimming and J lost 3 bases, with 17 bases between them. The CDR3 sequence is CASSQATGVANQPQHF. The CDR3 region has the DNA TGTGCCAGCAGCCAGGCCACGGGGGTCGCCAATCAGCCCCAGCATTTT.

V usage is TRBV19 and J usage is TRBJ1-1; D is undetermined. The germline V and J ends were trimmed by 8 bases and 5 bases, with 12 bases remaining between them. The CDR3 sequence is 12 residues long. From germline, CDR1 is LNHDA and CDR2 SQIVND (reference sequence). CDR3 coding DNA: TGTGCCAGTGGAAGAACGGGGACTGAAGCTTTCTTT. The encoded protein is CASGRTGTEAFF.